The 29 T cell receptor beta chains reported below all come from one sample, sequenced in a study of regulatory T cells in long-lasting Graves disease. Library construction for TCR beta used iRepertoire HTBI primers and Arm-PCR of CDR3 regions. TCRdb re-analysed the multiplex PCR reads in MiXCR, keeping a single row per CDR3 protein. The data hold 250,000 to 300,000 distinct CDR3 sequences, with roughly a fifth observed a single time. The time point here: persistent/refractory GD, antithyroid drugs over 5 years with positive TRAb. Making the TCR library involved RNA that had been extracted from PBMCs. Material: peripheral blood mononuclear cells (PBMCs), obtained when the disease was refractory, from a patient treated with antithyroid drugs. The source is a female donor with Graves disease.

CDR3 in amino acids: CASSISAGRWYEQYF. CDR3 sequence (DNA): TGTGCCAGTAGTATTTCGGCAGGGAGATGGTACGAGCAGTACTTC. The V and J genes are TRBV19 and TRBJ2-7; either TRBD1 or TRBD2 may fit D (5 bases each). CDR1 LNHDA and CDR2 SQIVND come from the germline V gene (reference sequence). The CDR3 is 15 amino acids. V dropped 3 bases and J dropped 4 bases, with 16 bases sitting between them.

V and J are TRBV28 and TRBJ1-4; TRBD1 matches 8 bases. The CDR3 is 17 amino acids. CDR1 and CDR2 from the germline V gene are MDHEN and SYDVKM. Trimming at V came to 5 bases and at J to 4 bases, leaving 12 bases not matched to a gene. Here the CDR3 reads CASSPQTTGGSNEKLFF. DNA of the CDR3: TGTGCCAGCAGTCCTCAAACAACAGGGGGGAGTAATGAAAAACTGTTTTTT. Together with reference TRBV28 and TRBJ1-4, the CDR3 gives the full variable domain: DVKVTQSSRYLVKRTGEKVFLECVQDMDHENMFWYRQDPGLGLRLIYFSYDVKMKEKGDIPEGYSVSREKKERFSLILESASTNQTSMYLCASSPQTTGGSNEKLFFGSGTQLSVL.

The sample holds many counts of this clonotype. The genes are TRBV27 and TRBJ1-5; D possibly corresponds to TRBD1 (5 bases). The CDR3 is 13 amino acids. Trimming took off 6 bases at V and 5 bases at J, with 11 bases between the two ends. The germline V gene encodes CDR1 MNHEY and CDR2 SMNVEV (reference sequence). The CDR3 is CASSLTGDQPQHF. The DNA of the CDR3 is TGTGCCAGCAGCCTGACGGGGGATCAGCCCCAGCATTTT.

This rearrangement joins TRBV6-2 or TRBV6-3 to TRBJ2-7; D not resolved. The CDR3 runs to 15 residues. Germline values: CDR1 MNHEY, CDR2 SVGEGT. V gave up 5 bases and J gave up 0 bases, with 14 bases separating them. This chain's CDR3 is CASSGDSLSSYEQYF. CDR3 DNA: TGTGCCAGCAGTGGTGACTCCCTGAGCTCCTACGAGCAGTACTTC.

This clonotype was seen ten or more times. This chain connects TRBV7-2 to TRBJ2-7, with TRBD2 matching over 12 bases. The germline V gene encodes CDR1 SGHTA and CDR2 FQGNSA. V shed 5 bases and J 4 bases; nucleotides not matched to a gene: 6. There are 15 residues in the CDR3. DNA for the CDR3: TGTGCCAGCAGCATAAGGGGACTAGCGGGTTACGAGCAGTACTTC. This translates into CASSIRGLAGYEQYF.

The chain uses TRBV7-9 and TRBJ1-2, with D hard to call. The germline V and J ends were trimmed by 1 base and 6 bases, with 18 bases remaining between them. CDR1 and CDR2 from the germline V gene are SEHNR and FQNEAQ (reference sequence). This CDR3 has 16 amino acids. The CDR3 sequence is CASSLGFLSADHGYTF. The CDR3 DNA reads TGTGCCAGCAGCTTAGGCTTCCTCAGCGCGGACCATGGCTACACCTTC. Drawing the rest from reference TRBV7-9 and TRBJ1-2, the complete variable domain is DTGVSQNPRHKITKRGQNVTFRCDPISEHNRLYWYRQTLGQGPEFLTYFQNEAQLEKSRLLSDRFSAERPKGSFSTLEIQRTEQGDSAMYLCASSLGFLSADHGYTFGSGTRLTVV.

CDR3 nucleotides: TGTGCCAGCAGTGTGGCCAGGGCCGAATACAATGAGCAGTTCTTC. Protein product: CASSVARAEYNEQFF. The rearrangement links TRBV6-1 to TRBJ2-1, with D maybe TRBD1 (5 bases). Germline V lookup: CDR1 MNHNS, CDR2 SASEGT. V shed 4 bases and J shed 4 bases, with 14 bases lying between them. The CDR3 totals 15 residues.

This clonotype came up a few times. The chain couples TRBV10-3 to TRBJ1-6; D is undetermined. The germline V and J ends were trimmed by 5 bases and 9 bases, with 14 bases remaining between them. There are 14 residues in the CDR3. The germline V gene has CDR1 ENHRY and CDR2 SYGVKD. The CDR3 sequence is CAISPYLNASPLHF. In DNA, the CDR3 is TGTGCCATCAGTCCCTACTTAAACGCTTCACCCCTCCACTTT.

This clonotype was counted only a few times. The rearrangement uses TRBV15 and TRBJ2-2; 7 positions agree with TRBD2. Germline V gene lookup returns CDR1 LNHNV and CDR2 YYDKDF (reference sequence). This CDR3 has 13 amino acids. The V and J ends lost 7 bases and 6 bases, in that order; junction bases with no gene match: 5. CDR3 bases: TGTGCCACCAACGGACTAGTGTCCGGGGAGCTGTTTTTT. This translates into CATNGLVSGELFF.

V and J are TRBV14 and TRBJ2-7; 12 nucleotides agree with TRBD1. The CDR3 is made up of 14 amino acids. The V and J ends lost 4 bases and 5 bases, in that order; junction bases with no gene match: 3. CDR1 and CDR2 from the germline V gene are SGHDN and FVKESK. The CDR3 is CASSRGQGAHEQYF. CDR3 nucleotides: TGTGCCAGCAGCCGGGGACAGGGGGCCCACGAGCAGTACTTC. The full variable domain, in which reference TRBV14 and TRBJ2-7 provide the parts outside the CDR3, is EAGVTQFPSHSVIEKGQTVTLRCDPISGHDNLYWYRRVMGKEIKFLLHFVKESKQDESGMPNNRFLAERTGGTYSTLKVQPAELEDSGVYFCASSRGQGAHEQYFGPGTRLTVT.

This clonotype was seen many times. The chain uses TRBV2 and TRBJ2-2; 8 bases line up with TRBD1. With V trimmed by 7 bases and J by 2 bases, 9 bases remained unmatched. This CDR3 has 16 residues. Germline CDR1 SNHLY, CDR2 FYNNEI. The CDR3 sequence is CASTERTGTNTGELFF. The CDR3 coding sequence is TGTGCCAGCACCGAAAGGACAGGGACCAACACCGGGGAGCTGTTTTTT.

This clonotype showed up many times. The chain recombines TRBV11-2 with TRBJ1-2; TRBD1 agrees at 9 bases. V lost 5 bases to trimming and J lost 5 bases; unmatched junction nucleotides: 21. Looked up from germline, CDR1 is SGHAT and CDR2 is FQNNGV. The CDR3 is 19 residues long. The chain's CDR3 is CASSQIARKPGQGNYGYTF. DNA of the CDR3: TGTGCCAGCAGCCAAATAGCAAGAAAACCGGGACAGGGAAATTATGGCTACACCTTC.

With regard to this clonotype: A read error may explain this, as a much larger clone is one base away. The rearrangement uses TRBV7-8 and TRBJ2-7; 11 nucleotides line up with TRBD1. The V segment lost 2 bases and the J segment 2 bases; nucleotides outside the gene matches: 2. CDR1 is SGHVS, CDR2 FQNEAQ, per germline. This CDR3 is built from 15 residues. The CDR3 bases are TGTGCCAGCAGCTTAACGGGACAGGGGGCCTACGAGCAGTACTTC. As protein: CASSLTGQGAYEQYF. Drawing the rest from reference TRBV7-8 and TRBJ2-7, the complete variable domain is GAGVSQSPRYKVAKRGQDVALRCDPISGHVSLFWYQQALGQGPEFLTYFQNEAQLDKSGLPSDRFFAERPEGSVSTLKIQRTQQEDSAVYLCASSLTGQGAYEQYFGPGTRLTVT.

The V and J genes are TRBV18 and TRBJ1-2; no clear D gene. The CDR3 contains 13 residues. Germline values: CDR1 KGHSH, CDR2 LQKENI. V was trimmed by 8 bases and J by 6 bases, leaving 16 bases between them. The CDR3 DNA sequence: TGTGCCAGCCGGTTCCCCAGCTCCAATGGCTACACCTTC. It codes for CASRFPSSNGYTF.

The chain combines TRBV28 with TRBJ1-2, with D tentatively TRBD1 (5 bases). Per germline, CDR1 MDHEN and CDR2 SYDVKM. This CDR3 spans 15 amino acids. Deletions cut 2 bases from V and 3 bases from J, with 13 bases between. The CDR3 sequence is CASSLERGFHYGYTF. CDR3 bases: TGTGCCAGCAGTTTAGAGAGGGGTTTTCACTATGGCTACACCTTC.

This clonotype came up a few times. This chain links TRBV6-1 with TRBJ2-1, with TRBD2 matching over 9 bases. V lost 5 bases and J lost 2; bases outside the gene matches: 4. Per germline, CDR1 MNHNS and CDR2 SASEGT. CDR3 length: 15 residues. The CDR3 here is CASSRIAGAYNEQFF. In DNA form, the CDR3 reads TGTGCCAGCAGTAGAATAGCGGGAGCCTACAATGAGCAGTTCTTC.

This chain joins TRBV20-1 and TRBJ2-3; TRBD2 agrees at 13 bases. V trimming: 6 bases; J trimming: 0 bases; junction bases outside the gene matches: 6. The CDR3 consists of 16 residues. Germline-derived CDR1 and CDR2 are DFQATT and SNEGSKA (reference sequence). The CDR3 protein is CSAWTSGSPSTDTQYF. CDR3 nucleotide sequence: TGCAGTGCGTGGACTAGCGGGAGTCCTAGCACAGATACGCAGTATTTT.

This clonotype appeared many times. The rearrangement uses TRBV28 and TRBJ1-2, with D possibly being TRBD1 (6 bases). Looked up from germline, CDR1 is MDHEN and CDR2 is SYDVKM. Trimming stripped 7 bases from V and 4 bases from J, with 13 bases between. The CDR3 length is 13 residues. CDR3 sequence: CASNREDRYGYTF. In DNA form, the CDR3 reads TGTGCCAGCAACAGGGAGGATCGCTATGGCTACACCTTC.

This clonotype was seen only a few times. The genes are TRBV30 and TRBJ2-7; TRBD1 might be the D (6 bases). With 0 bases removed from V and 3 bases from J, the gap between germline ends came to 15 bases. This CDR3 comprises 15 residues. The germline V gene encodes CDR1 GTSNPN and CDR2 SVGIG (reference sequence). The CDR3, as DNA: TGTGCCTGGAGTGTAACGGCAGGGGCGCGCTACGAGCAGTACTTC. Translated: CAWSVTAGARYEQYF. Full variable domain (missing parts from reference TRBV30 and TRBJ2-7): SQTIHQWPATLVQPVGSPLSLECTVEGTSNPNLYWYRQAAGRGLQLLFYSVGIGQISSEVPQNLSASRPQDRQFILSSKKLLLSDSGFYLCAWSVTAGARYEQYFGPGTRLTVT.

The table lists this clonotype with many counts. J is TRBJ2-7 and V is TRBV20-1, with 7 bases matching TRBD1. The germline CDR1 and CDR2 sequences are DFQATT and SNEGSKA (reference sequence). J was trimmed by 0 bases and V by 5 bases; bases with no gene match: 1. This CDR3 is 12 amino acids long. In DNA, the CDR3 is TGCAGTGCTTACAGGGGCTCCTACGAGCAGTACTTC. Translated: CSAYRGSYEQYF.

This clonotype has more than one count but fewer than ten. This chain's CDR3 is CASSRQLQETQYF. CDR3 in DNA: TGTGCCAGCAGCCGACAGCTCCAAGAGACCCAGTACTTC. V gene TRBV14 combines with J gene TRBJ2-5; the D gene is possibly TRBD1 (5 bases). The CDR3 is 13 residues long. The germline V and J ends were trimmed by 4 bases and 1 base, with 7 bases remaining between them. Germline V lookup: CDR1 SGHDN, CDR2 FVKESK.

The chain carries TRBV29-1 and TRBJ2-4; 9 bases fit TRBD1. The CDR3 runs to 12 residues. The ends lost 6 bases at V and 6 bases at J; junction bases unmatched: 3. CDR1 and CDR2 from the germline V gene are SQVTM and ANQGSEA. The CDR3 protein is CSVGQGRNIQYF. CDR3 bases: TGCAGCGTGGGACAGGGCAGAAACATTCAGTACTTC. The complete variable domain, with remaining parts taken from reference TRBV29-1 and TRBJ2-4, reads SAVISQKPSRDICQRGTSLTIQCQVDSQVTMMFWYRQQPGQSLTLIATANQGSEATYESGFVIDKFPISRPNLTFSTLTVSNMSPEDSSIYLCSVGQGRNIQYFGAGTRLSVL.

The rearrangement joins TRBV19 to TRBJ1-1; no definite D call. The CDR3 totals 13 residues. The V gene's germline CDR1 is LNHDA and CDR2 SQIVND (reference sequence). The V end lost 7 bases, the J end lost 3 bases, and 12 bases lay between the germline ends. CDR3: CASNFQPDTEAFF. The CDR3, as DNA: TGTGCCAGTAATTTTCAACCCGACACTGAAGCTTTCTTT.

This clonotype was seen many times. The chain carries TRBV28 and TRBJ1-2; TRBD1 aligns across 7 bases. Germline CDR1 reads MDHEN; CDR2 reads SYDVKM. The CDR3 runs to 17 residues. Trimming at V came to 3 bases and at J to 2 bases, leaving 12 bases not matched to a gene. The CDR3 bases are TGTGCCAGCAGTTTCCGTCTCAACAGGGGATACAACTATGGCTACACCTTC. It yields the protein CASSFRLNRGYNYGYTF.

This clonotype was counted ten times or more. The chain links TRBV28 to TRBJ1-1; D may be TRBD1 (6 bases). Germline loops: CDR1 MDHEN, CDR2 SYDVKM. The CDR3 is made up of 12 amino acids. Trimming removed 3 bases at V and 9 bases at J, with 11 bases between. Here the CDR3 reads CASSLGGGQAFF. CDR3 nucleotides: TGTGCCAGCAGTTTGGGCGGGGGGCAAGCTTTCTTT.

In its sample, this clonotype was seen many times. The V call is TRBV12-3 or TRBV12-4, the J call TRBJ1-5; D might be TRBD1 (5 bases). The V and J ends lost 8 bases and 5 bases respectively, with 10 bases between them. This CDR3 has 12 residues. CDR3 nucleotides: TGTGCCAGCCGCCTGGGGGATCAGCCCCAGCATTTT. Amino acid sequence: CASRLGDQPQHF.

The V and J genes are TRBV5-5 and TRBJ2-7, with D perhaps matching TRBD2 (5 bases). The length of the CDR3 is 14 residues. In germline, CDR1 is SGHKS, CDR2 YYEKEE (reference sequence). The germline V and J ends were trimmed by 4 bases and 3 bases, with 14 bases remaining between them. CDR3 amino acids: CASSPAGTLYEQYF. CDR3 nucleotide sequence: TGTGCCAGCAGCCCCGCGGGTACCCTCTACGAGCAGTACTTC.

The chain is built from TRBV30 and TRBJ2-7; D is unclear. This CDR3 is built from 15 residues. Germline V gene data show CDR1 as GTSNPN and CDR2 as SVGIG (reference sequence). V gave up 1 base and J gave up 2 bases, with 15 bases separating them. CDR3 nucleotide sequence: TGTGCCTGGAGTGACGGACCGATGAATCCCTACGAGCAGTACTTC. Encoded protein: CAWSDGPMNPYEQYF.

This clonotype was detected ten times or more. V gene TRBV29-1 combines with J gene TRBJ2-7; 12 bases agree with TRBD2. V lost 4 bases and J lost 2; bases outside the gene matches: 0. In germline, CDR1 is SQVTM, CDR2 ANQGSEA. The CDR3 extends over 13 amino acids. CDR3 protein: CSVGLAGAYEQYF. CDR3 DNA: TGCAGCGTTGGACTAGCGGGGGCCTACGAGCAGTACTTC.